This T cell receptor (beta chain) originates from a study of blood T cells in healthy people across ages. Whole-study findings and limits: Aged donors had fewer naive CD4+ cells and lower diversity than long-lived donors.

CDR1 MNHNY and CDR2 SVGAGI come from the germline V gene (reference sequence). Trimming removed 2 bases from V and 9 bases from J, with 11 bases in between. This CDR3 is built from 13 residues. The sample holds many counts of this clonotype. Its target is unknown. A second PCR, run for about 7 to 11 cycles, used a sample-barcoded 5' primer plus a J-beta primer mix. Each cDNA molecule was tagged by a template-switch adaptor that had 12 random nucleotides. Each of the samples gave a minimum of 2.5 million paired-end reads that contained CDR3. MiXCR, applied by TCRdb to the 5' RACE reads, yields one record per CDR3 protein. The repertoire holds around 500,000 distinct CDR3 sequences, with around half as singletons. Total RNA was isolated from each sample in quantities of at least 5.5 micrograms.

Input material: blood. The source is a man at least 80 years old in good health. This chain joins TRBV6-6 and TRBJ2-1; possibly TRBD2 for D (5 bases). In nucleotides, the CDR3 is TGTGCCAGCAGTTACCCCGCGGGCGGTGAGCAGTTCTTC. Residues: CASSYPAGGEQFF.